This T cell receptor beta chain was captured by sequencing in a study of resident and recirculating memory T cells in vitiligo. For the study at large: Each patient gave two lesional and two nonlesional epidermal shave biopsies, plus PBMCs.

General study points: No unique dominant TCR clone was found in vitiligo lesions. Non-conserved TCRs across sites and patients suggested distinct clones per lesion.

Regarding this clone: The antigen remains undetermined.

Method: immunoSEQ multiplex PCR; TCRdb's copy keeps in-frame clones and lacks some. The table lists around 38,000 clones, around 90% of them singletons. The receptor was isolated from a male donor with vitiligo. The sample was blood.

DNA of the CDR3: TGTGCCAGCAGTGCATGGGGGGTGGGTACAACCACCACAGATACGCAGTATTTT. Translation: CASSAWGVGTTTTDTQYF. V is TRBV6-4 and J is TRBJ2-3; D is possibly TRBD2 (6 bases). Per the germline V gene, CDR1 is MRHNA and CDR2 is SNTAGT. Trimming removed 4 bases at V and 2 bases at J, with 22 bases between. The CDR3 length is 18 residues.